The 27 T cell receptor beta chains below were found in one sample sequenced in a study of shared clonotypes between healthy human individuals (dated by TCRdb to the early 2020s). The method was the immunoSEQ multiplex PCR assay. The table comes from immuneACCESS by way of TCRdb, which keeps in-frame sequences with V and J called. Part of the clones is missing from these tables; in studies checked, under half for an unresolved V gene and the rest for unknown reasons. This sample holds about 870,000 clones; 80% to 95% were observed only once. The ten largest clones take up around 24% of the sample. For the CD8 naive samples, CD45RO-negative cells were positively selected for CCR7, yielding a CD45RA+CCR7+ population from which TemRA cells were excluded. Sequenced input: naive CD8+ T cells sorted from blood. This specimen's cell subset or site label, interpreted: CD45RA+CCR7+. These receptors came from a man aged 30 to 39 in good health.

The V gene is TRBV5-6, the J gene TRBJ2-5; no clear D. The CDR3 length is 13 residues. Trimming took off 1 base at V and 3 bases at J, with 7 bases between the two ends. Germline V gene lookup returns CDR1 SGHDT and CDR2 YYEEEE. CDR3 in DNA: TGTGCCAGCAGCTTGAACAGAAAAGAGACCCAGTACTTC. Translated: CASSLNRKETQYF.

V usage is TRBV28 and J usage is TRBJ1-5; 9 bases agree with TRBD1. Germline CDR1 and CDR2: MDHEN and SYDVKM. CDR3 length equals 14 residues. V was clipped by 8 bases and J by 4 bases; unmatched bases: 6. CDR3 residues: CASLETGGNQPQHF. CDR3 bases: TGTGCCAGCCTAGAGACAGGGGGAAATCAGCCCCAGCATTTT.

CDR3 sequence (DNA): TGTGCCAGCAGTTTATGGGGCGAGGCAGGGAACACCGGGGAGCTGTTTTTT. Translation: CASSLWGEAGNTGELFF. The chain couples TRBV28 to TRBJ2-2; D uncertain. Trimming took off 0 bases at V and 1 base at J, with 12 bases between the two ends. This CDR3 is 17 amino acids long. CDR1 MDHEN and CDR2 SYDVKM come from the germline V gene.

This chain links TRBV27 with TRBJ1-5; 7 nucleotides agree with TRBD1. Germline CDR1 and CDR2: MNHEY and SMNVEV (reference sequence). The CDR3 covers 16 residues. Unmatched junction bases numbered 9, after V lost 4 bases and J lost 3 bases. The CDR3 loop reads CASSSSRQGDNQPQHF. CDR3 sequence (DNA): TGTGCCAGCAGTTCGAGCCGACAGGGCGACAATCAGCCCCAGCATTTT.

CDR3 nucleotides: TGCAGCGTTGATGATCTTAGTGGCTACGAGCAGTACTTC. As protein: CSVDDLSGYEQYF. This chain connects TRBV29-1 to TRBJ2-7; D is unresolved. This CDR3 has 13 amino acids. Germline-derived CDR1 and CDR2 are SQVTM and ANQGSEA. With 3 bases removed from V and 3 bases from J, the gap between germline ends came to 12 bases.

The CDR3 DNA follows: TGTGCCAGCAGCTCAACGACTAGCGACAATGAGCAGTTCTTC. Translated: CASSSTTSDNEQFF. The chain combines TRBV7-9 with TRBJ2-1, with 8 bases that match TRBD2. Per germline, CDR1 SEHNR and CDR2 FQNEAQ (reference sequence). The ends lost 4 bases at V and 5 bases at J; junction bases unmatched: 4. The CDR3 has 14 amino acids.

The chain recombines TRBV10-1 with TRBJ2-1; D is undetermined. The CDR3 extends over 13 amino acids. Germline-derived CDR1 and CDR2 are WNHNN and SYGVQD (reference sequence). V shed 5 bases and J shed 2 bases, with 7 bases lying between them. DNA for the CDR3: TGCGCCAGCAGTAGGAAGACCTACAATGAGCAGTTCTTC. This sequence encodes CASSRKTYNEQFF.

V usage is TRBV6-5 and J usage is TRBJ1-5; D is perhaps TRBD1 (6 bases). V dropped 0 bases and J dropped 8 bases, with 11 bases sitting between them. Per germline, CDR1 MNHEY and CDR2 SVGAGI. The CDR3 extends over 14 amino acids. The CDR3 spells CASSYSGGLEPQHF. CDR3 sequence (DNA): TGTGCCAGCAGTTACTCGGGGGGCTTGGAGCCCCAGCATTTT.

The chain combines TRBV19 with TRBJ2-1, with D unresolved. This CDR3 has 14 amino acids. Trimming removed 0 bases at V and 4 bases at J, with 7 bases between. Germline V gene sequence: CDR1 LNHDA, CDR2 SQIVND (reference sequence). This chain's CDR3 is CASSIEGIYNEQFF. CDR3 nucleotides: TGTGCCAGTAGTATAGAAGGGATATACAATGAGCAGTTCTTC.

The chain couples TRBV6-5 to TRBJ1-2, with 8 bases identical to TRBD1. In germline, CDR1 is MNHEY, CDR2 SVGAGI. This CDR3 comprises 13 residues. Trimming took 4 bases from V and 4 from J; bases not matched to a gene: 2. CDR3 residues: CASSWTGTYGYTF. DNA of the CDR3: TGTGCCAGCAGTTGGACAGGGACCTATGGCTACACCTTC.

In its sample, this clone was seen a few times. Distinct nucleotide sequences in the sample also encode this CDR3. CDR3 coding DNA: TGTGCCAGTAGTATTCTAGGAAGCTCCTACAATGAGCAGTTCTTC. Its translation is CASSILGSSYNEQFF. The chain recombines TRBV19 with TRBJ2-1, with no clear D. Germline V lookup: CDR1 LNHDA, CDR2 SQIVND (reference sequence). V lost 3 bases and J lost 0, with 9 bases in between. The CDR3 sequence is 15 residues long.

The chain joins TRBV6-5 to TRBJ2-5; no definite D call. The germline V gene has CDR1 MNHEY and CDR2 SVGAGI. CDR3 length: 13 residues. The ends were cut back, 5 bases at V and 5 bases at J, with 12 bases in the middle. The CDR3 sequence: CASSIFGEETQYF. The CDR3 DNA sequence: TGTGCCAGCAGTATATTTGGAGAGGAGACCCAGTACTTC.

Remarks on this clone: This same CDR3 is encoded by further DNA sequences in the sample. The rearrangement uses TRBV7-9 and TRBJ1-1; D call uncertain. Germline CDR1 reads SEHNR; CDR2 reads FQNEAQ (reference sequence). This CDR3 comprises 11 residues. Trimming cost V 4 bases and J 3 bases, with 3 bases left between them. The chain's CDR3 is CASSSYTEAFF. Written as DNA, the CDR3 is TGTGCCAGCAGCTCGTACACTGAAGCTTTCTTT.

This clone occurred once. J is TRBJ2-3 and V is TRBV14; D may be TRBD2 (6 bases). The V gene's germline CDR1 is SGHDN and CDR2 FVKESK. CDR3 length: 17 residues. The V end was cut by 2 bases, the J end by 1 base, with 16 bases between. In DNA, the CDR3 is TGTGCCAGCAGCCAAAGGGATGGGACTTGGGGCACAGATACGCAGTATTTT. It specifies CASSQRDGTWGTDTQYF.

This clone has a count of ten or more. The chain employs TRBV6-4 and TRBJ2-3; 8 nucleotides match TRBD1. This CDR3 comprises 14 residues. Looked up from germline, CDR1 is MRHNA and CDR2 is SNTAGT. V was pared by 6 bases and J by 1 base, with 3 bases of the junction left unmatched. The CDR3 DNA follows: TGTGCCAGCAGCGGACAGGGAGGCACAGATACGCAGTATTTT. This encodes CASSGQGGTDTQYF.

The rearrangement uses TRBV28 and TRBJ1-5; 9 positions agree with TRBD1. The CDR3 contains 15 residues. The V gene end was trimmed by 5 bases and the J gene end by 1 base; junction bases not matched to a gene: 3. CDR1 and CDR2 from the germline V gene are MDHEN and SYDVKM. CDR3 sequence (DNA): TGTGCCAGCAGTGCAGACAGGGGGAGCAATCAGCCCCAGCATTTT. It codes for CASSADRGSNQPQHF.

The chain joins TRBV25-1 to TRBJ1-2; D is uncertain. Trimming took 2 bases from V and 5 from J, leaving 12 bases between them. Germline V gene lookup returns CDR1 MGHDK and CDR2 SYGVNS. CDR3 size: 14 residues. CDR3 sequence reads: CASSERTRHYGYTF. For the CDR3, the DNA is TGTGCCAGCAGTGAACGGACCCGTCATTATGGCTACACCTTC.

The chain has TRBV30 and TRBJ2-2; 12 nucleotides agree with TRBD2. From germline, CDR1 is GTSNPN and CDR2 SVGIG (reference sequence). The length of the CDR3 is 19 residues. J gave up 3 bases and V 0 bases, and 11 bases lay outside the gene matches. The CDR3 region has the DNA TGTGCCTGGAGTGTACGGAGGCTAGCGGGAGGGCCGTACACCGGGGAGCTGTTTTTT. Protein: CAWSVRRLAGGPYTGELFF.

In DNA form, the CDR3 reads TGCGCCAGCAGTGAGTCGTTTCGGGGGGCCTACGAGCAGTACTTC. This translates into CASSESFRGAYEQYF. The chain joins TRBV10-1 to TRBJ2-7; TRBD2 aligns across 7 bases. Germline values: CDR1 WNHNN, CDR2 SYGVQD (reference sequence). This CDR3 is built from 15 residues. With V trimmed by 0 bases and J by 2 bases, 4 bases remained unmatched.

The rearrangement joins TRBV14 to TRBJ2-1; 7 positions match TRBD2. The germline V gene has CDR1 SGHDN and CDR2 FVKESK. The CDR3 is 16 amino acids. Losses at the gene ends were 1 base for V and 5 bases for J; bases not matched to a gene: 8. CDR3: CASSQGTGRANNEQFF. The CDR3 DNA sequence: TGTGCCAGCAGCCAAGGGACGGGGAGGGCCAACAATGAGCAGTTCTTC.

The gene calls are TRBV19 and TRBJ2-7; TRBD2 matches 8 bases. CDR3 size: 18 residues. V shed 8 bases and J 1 base; nucleotides not matched to a gene: 19. Germline-derived CDR1 and CDR2 are LNHDA and SQIVND (reference sequence). The CDR3 region has the DNA TGTGCCAGTCGAGATAGTGGGGGACCGGGACTAGAATCCTACGAGCAGTACTTC. Residues: CASRDSGGPGLESYEQYF.

The gene calls are TRBV2 and TRBJ2-1; TRBD1 aligns across 8 bases. The CDR3 has 12 amino acids. Germline-derived CDR1 and CDR2 are SNHLY and FYNNEI. V dropped 9 bases and J dropped 9; count of bases not matched to a gene: 7. The CDR3 is CASPTGVGEQFF. The CDR3 region has the DNA TGTGCCAGTCCGACAGGGGTGGGTGAGCAGTTCTTC.

The genes are TRBV9 and TRBJ2-1; possibly TRBD1 for D (5 bases). The CDR3 contains 18 residues. V was cut by 0 bases and J by 5 bases, with 21 bases left in between. Germline CDR1 SGDLS, CDR2 YYNGEE. CDR3 coding DNA: TGTGCCAGCAGCGTAGATGGGGCAGGCCCCGGTTGGAACAATGAGCAGTTCTTC. It translates to CASSVDGAGPGWNNEQFF.

The genes are TRBV11-3 and TRBJ2-1, with 7 nucleotides matching TRBD1. V lost 5 bases to trimming and J lost 8 bases; unmatched junction nucleotides: 6. CDR1 SGHNT and CDR2 YENEEA come from the germline V gene. The CDR3 is 13 residues long. For the CDR3, the DNA is TGTGCCAGCAGCCCGAGACAGGGACATGAGCAGTTCTTC. Protein product: CASSPRQGHEQFF. The full variable domain, in which reference TRBV11-3 and TRBJ2-1 provide the parts outside the CDR3, is EAGVVQSPRYKIIEKKQPVAFWCNPISGHNTLYWYLQNLGQGPELLIRYENEEAVDDSQLPKDRFSAERLKGVDSTLKIQPAELGDSAVYLCASSPRQGHEQFFGPGTRLTVL.

V is TRBV11-3 and J is TRBJ1-1; maybe TRBD1 (6 bases). Germline CDR1 and CDR2: SGHNT and YENEEA. CDR3 length equals 14 residues. V was pared by 2 bases and J by 2 bases, with 9 bases between. Here the CDR3 DNA reads TGTGCCAGCAGCTTACGAGGGGGTAACACTGAAGCTTTCTTT. Its protein is CASSLRGGNTEAFF.

The chain employs TRBV5-1 and TRBJ2-7, with 7 bases matching TRBD1. Unmatched junction bases numbered 7, after V lost 1 base and J lost 0 bases. The length of the CDR3 is 16 residues. The germline V gene has CDR1 SGHRS and CDR2 YFSETQ. CDR3 coding DNA: TGCGCCAGCAGCTTGCTGGGGACAGTGAGCTCCTACGAGCAGTACTTC. It translates to CASSLLGTVSSYEQYF.

J is TRBJ2-1 and V is TRBV5-4, with TRBD1 as a possible D gene (6 bases). CDR1 SGHNT and CDR2 YYREEE come from the germline V gene (reference sequence). The CDR3 has 11 amino acids. V was cut by 5 bases and J by 13 bases, with 13 bases left in between. CDR3: CASSLRGPQFF. DNA of the CDR3: TGTGCCAGCAGTCTCAGGGGACCTCAGTTCTTC.